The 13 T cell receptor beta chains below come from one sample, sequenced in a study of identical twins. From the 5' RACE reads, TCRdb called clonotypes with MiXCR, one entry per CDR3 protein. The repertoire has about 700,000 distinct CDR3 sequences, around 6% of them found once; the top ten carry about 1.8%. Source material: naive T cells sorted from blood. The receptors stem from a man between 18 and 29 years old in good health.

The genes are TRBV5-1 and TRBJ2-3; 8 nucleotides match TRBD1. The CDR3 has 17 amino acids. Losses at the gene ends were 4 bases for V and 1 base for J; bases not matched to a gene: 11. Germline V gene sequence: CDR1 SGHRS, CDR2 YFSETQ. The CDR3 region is CASSPAGRGLGTDTQYF. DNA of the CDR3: TGCGCCAGCAGCCCCGCGGGCAGGGGGCTGGGCACAGATACGCAGTATTTT.

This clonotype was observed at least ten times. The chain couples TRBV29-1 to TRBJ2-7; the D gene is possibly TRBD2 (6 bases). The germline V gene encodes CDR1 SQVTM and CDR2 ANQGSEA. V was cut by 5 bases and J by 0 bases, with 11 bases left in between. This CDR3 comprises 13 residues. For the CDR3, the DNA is TGCAGCGTTTTGACTAGTGCCTCCTACGAGCAGTACTTC. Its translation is CSVLTSASYEQYF.

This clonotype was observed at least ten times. The CDR3 bases are TGCGCCAGCAGCCGAGCTAGGGATGAGCAGTTCTTC. Translated: CASSRARDEQFF. V and J are TRBV5-1 and TRBJ2-1; unclear D gene. The CDR3 extends over 12 amino acids. The V end lost 4 bases, the J end lost 8 bases, and 10 bases lay between the germline ends. The V gene's germline CDR1 is SGHRS and CDR2 YFSETQ.

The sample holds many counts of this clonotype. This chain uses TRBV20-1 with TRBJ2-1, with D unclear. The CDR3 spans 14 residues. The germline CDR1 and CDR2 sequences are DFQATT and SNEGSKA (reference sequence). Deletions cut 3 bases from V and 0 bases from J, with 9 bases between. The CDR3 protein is CSASKASSYNEQFF. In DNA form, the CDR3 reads TGCAGTGCTAGTAAGGCTAGCTCCTACAATGAGCAGTTCTTC.

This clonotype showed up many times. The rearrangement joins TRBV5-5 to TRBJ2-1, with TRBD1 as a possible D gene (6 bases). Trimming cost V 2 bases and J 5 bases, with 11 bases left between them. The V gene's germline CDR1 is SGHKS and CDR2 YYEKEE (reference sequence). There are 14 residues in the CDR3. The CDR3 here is CASSFIGGNNEQFF. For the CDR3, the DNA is TGTGCCAGCAGCTTCATAGGGGGTAACAATGAGCAGTTCTTC.

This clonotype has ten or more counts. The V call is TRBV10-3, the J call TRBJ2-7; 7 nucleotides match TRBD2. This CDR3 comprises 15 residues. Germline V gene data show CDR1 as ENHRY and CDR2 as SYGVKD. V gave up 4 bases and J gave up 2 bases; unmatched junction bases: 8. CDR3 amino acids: CAISGAGDSTYEQYF. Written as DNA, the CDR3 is TGTGCCATCAGTGGGGCGGGAGACAGTACCTACGAGCAGTACTTC.

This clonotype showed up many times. CDR3 sequence: CASSLGGKYEQYF. The CDR3 region has the DNA TGCGCCAGCAGCTTGGGGGGGAAGTACGAGCAGTACTTC. V gene TRBV5-1 combines with J gene TRBJ2-7, with D perhaps given as TRBD1 or TRBD2 (5 bases each). The V end was cut by 0 bases, the J end by 4 bases, with 8 bases between. Germline V lookup: CDR1 SGHRS, CDR2 YFSETQ. This CDR3 is 13 amino acids long.

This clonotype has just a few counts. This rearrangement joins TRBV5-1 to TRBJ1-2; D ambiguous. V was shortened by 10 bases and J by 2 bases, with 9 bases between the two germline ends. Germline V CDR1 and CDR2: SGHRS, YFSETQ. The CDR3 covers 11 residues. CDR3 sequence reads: CAPRQNYGYTF. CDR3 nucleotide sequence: TGCGCCCCGCGGCAGAACTATGGCTACACCTTC.

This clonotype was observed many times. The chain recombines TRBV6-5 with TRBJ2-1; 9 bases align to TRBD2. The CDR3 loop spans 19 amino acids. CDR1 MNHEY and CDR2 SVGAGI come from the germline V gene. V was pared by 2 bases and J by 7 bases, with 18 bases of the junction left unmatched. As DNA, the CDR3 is TGTGCCAGCAGTTACGTGGGTGGGCTAGCGGGAACGTTAAGGAATGAGCAGTTCTTC. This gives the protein CASSYVGGLAGTLRNEQFF.

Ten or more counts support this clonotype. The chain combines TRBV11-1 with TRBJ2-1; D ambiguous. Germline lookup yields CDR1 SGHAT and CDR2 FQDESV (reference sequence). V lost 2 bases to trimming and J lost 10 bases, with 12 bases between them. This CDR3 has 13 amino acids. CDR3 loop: CASSLTGFEEQFF. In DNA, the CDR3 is TGTGCCAGCAGCTTAACGGGCTTCGAGGAGCAGTTCTTC. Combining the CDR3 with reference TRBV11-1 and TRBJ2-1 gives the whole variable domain EAEVAQSPRYKITEKSQAVAFWCDPISGHATLYWYRQILGQGPELLVQFQDESVVDDSQLPKDRFSAERLKGVDSTLKIQPAELGDSAMYLCASSLTGFEEQFFGPGTRLTVL.

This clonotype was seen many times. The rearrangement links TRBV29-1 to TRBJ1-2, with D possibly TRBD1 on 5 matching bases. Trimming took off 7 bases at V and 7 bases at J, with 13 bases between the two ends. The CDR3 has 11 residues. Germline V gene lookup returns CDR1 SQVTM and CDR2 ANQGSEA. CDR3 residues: CSGLGDVGYTF. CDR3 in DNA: TGCAGCGGCCTAGGGGACGTTGGCTACACCTTC.

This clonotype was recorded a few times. The CDR3 region has the DNA TGTGCCAGCAGCCCATGGACAGGGGTACTTCTGGATGAGCAGTTCTTC. This gives the protein CASSPWTGVLLDEQFF. This chain uses TRBV11-2 with TRBJ2-1; TRBD1 matches 9 bases. With 5 bases clipped from V and 8 bases from J, the junction kept 13 bases outside the gene matches. The germline gives CDR1 SGHAT, CDR2 FQNNGV. The CDR3 is made up of 16 amino acids.

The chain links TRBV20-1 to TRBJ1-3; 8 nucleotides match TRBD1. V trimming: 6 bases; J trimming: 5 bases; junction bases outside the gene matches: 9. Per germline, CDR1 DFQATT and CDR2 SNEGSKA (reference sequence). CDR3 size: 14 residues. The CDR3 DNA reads TGCAGTGCCCCCCGGACAGGGCTCAGAAACACCATATATTTT. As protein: CSAPRTGLRNTIYF.